This T cell receptor (beta chain) was sequenced during a study of T cell responses to AZD1222 COVID-19 vaccine. Study context: Analyses pooled second doses at about 4 or about 12 weeks.

Produced via immunoSEQ multiplex PCR; TCRdb's table is partial and in-frame only. Of more than 75,000 clones listed, around 89% are singletons. Regarding this clone: Its antigen is not known.

Findings and caveats of the study: With two AZD1222 doses given, Spike-specific TCR breadth and depth both rose.

Germline CDR1 is ENHRY and CDR2 is SYGVKD. Trimming took 5 bases from V and 3 from J; bases not matched to a gene: 12. This CDR3 region has 16 residues. V gene TRBV10-3 combines with J gene TRBJ1-2; 7 positions agree with TRBD1. The starting material was peripheral blood, obtained on day 0 of AZD1222 vaccination. This TCR was sampled from an adult in good health. CDR3 sequence: CAISPGSLQGHYGYTF. The CDR3 coding sequence is TGTGCCATCAGTCCGGGGTCCCTACAGGGGCACTATGGCTACACCTTC.